The 20 T cell receptor beta chains below come from one sample, sequenced in a study of CD8 T cells in ankylosing spondylitis. General study points: The study identified a TCR beta motif of roughly eight highly homologous variants that appeared characteristic of ankylosing spondylitis blood.

In TCRdb, the 5' RACE reads were re-called with MiXCR into one record per CDR3 protein. The data contain some 840,000 distinct CDR3 sequences, 10% to 15% of them seen just once; the ten biggest clones take up approximately 0.51%. No antigen has been assigned to these receptors. The sample comprised blood, either unsorted or a sorted T cell fraction (not recorded which). The source of these receptors is a male donor with ankylosing spondylitis.

There are a few counts of this clonotype. The chain is built from TRBV29-1 and TRBJ2-3; 8 nucleotides match TRBD2. The CDR3 is made up of 13 amino acids. From germline, CDR1 is SQVTM and CDR2 ANQGSEA. V lost 4 bases, J lost 2 bases, and 2 bases stayed unmatched. The CDR3, as DNA: TGCAGCGTTGGGCGGGGGGACACAGATACGCAGTATTTT. Protein: CSVGRGDTDTQYF.

This clonotype showed up just a few times. The CDR3 protein is CASSFEGIHATEAFF. As DNA, the CDR3 is TGCGCCAGCAGCTTCGAGGGGATACACGCCACTGAAGCTTTCTTT. The genes are TRBV5-1 and TRBJ1-1, with D possibly TRBD1 on 5 matching bases. The CDR3 sequence is 15 residues long. Germline CDR1 and CDR2: SGHRS and YFSETQ. Between the trimmed V and J ends, which lost 2 bases and 4 bases, there was a span of 15 bases.

The rearrangement links TRBV11-3 to TRBJ2-1, with 13 bases aligning to TRBD2. Germline values: CDR1 SGHNT, CDR2 YENEEA. The CDR3 has 17 residues. Unmatched junction bases numbered 5, after V lost 0 bases and J lost 6 bases. The CDR3 region has the DNA TGTGCCAGCAGCTTAGACGGGACTAGCGGGATACGCAATGAGCAGTTCTTC. It is translated as CASSLDGTSGIRNEQFF.

This clonotype occurred many times. The chain has TRBV24-1 and TRBJ2-1; perhaps TRBD1 as D (5 bases). V was clipped by 2 bases and J by 1 base, with 14 bases between them. This CDR3 has 17 amino acids. CDR1 and CDR2 from the germline V gene are KGHDR and SFDVKD. In DNA, the CDR3 is TGTGCCACCAGTGATTCCAAGGCCGCAGGGTCCTACAATGAGCAGTTCTTC. It specifies CATSDSKAAGSYNEQFF.

V usage is TRBV12-3 or TRBV12-4 and J usage is TRBJ1-1; D may be TRBD1 (6 bases). Trimming removed 6 bases at V and 11 bases at J, with 16 bases between. The CDR3 consists of 12 residues. Here the CDR3 DNA reads TGTGCCAGCAGGGGGACGGGACATAGGGCTTTCTTT. Encoded protein: CASRGTGHRAFF.

This clonotype has just a few counts. The chain carries TRBV30 and TRBJ1-5; D remains ambiguous. CDR3 length: 12 amino acids. Germline-derived CDR1 and CDR2 are GTSNPN and SVGIG (reference sequence). V dropped 0 bases and J dropped 4 bases, with 4 bases sitting between them. CDR3 coding DNA: TGTGCCTGGAGTGTACTTAATCAGCCCCAGCATTTT. The encoded protein is CAWSVLNQPQHF.

This clonotype was detected many times. The rearrangement uses TRBV7-2 and TRBJ1-5; 11 bases line up with TRBD1. The CDR3 is 16 residues long. Germline V gene sequence: CDR1 SGHTA, CDR2 FQGNSA. V was pared by 2 bases and J by 1 base, with 1 base of the junction left unmatched. The chain's CDR3 is CASSLWTGGSNQPQHF. In DNA form, the CDR3 reads TGTGCCAGCAGCTTATGGACAGGGGGCAGCAATCAGCCCCAGCATTTT.

This clonotype was counted only a few times. This rearrangement joins TRBV27 to TRBJ2-7; 7 positions match TRBD1. The CDR3 is 12 amino acids. After removal of 9 bases from V and 7 bases from J, the junction contained 9 bases not matched to a gene. Per the germline V gene, CDR1 is MNHEY and CDR2 is SMNVEV (reference sequence). DNA of the CDR3: TGTGCCAGGCTCCACAGGGGCGGGGAGCAGTACTTC. Translation gives CARLHRGGEQYF.

Of note for this clonotype: At one of its ends the junction is not consistent with the germline gene, which may arise from a read error. The rearrangement links TRBV20-1 to TRBJ2-1; 12 nucleotides match TRBD2. The CDR3 spans 11 residues. CDR1 DFQATT and CDR2 SNEGSKA come from the germline V gene (reference sequence). CDR3 in amino acids: CSARGLAGAFF. The CDR3 region has the DNA TGCAGTGCTAGAGGACTAGCGGGGGCATTTTTC.

The chain links TRBV5-6 to TRBJ1-1, with a possible D match to TRBD1 (5 bases). Trimming removed 0 bases from V and 0 bases from J, with 12 bases in between. The germline V gene encodes CDR1 SGHDT and CDR2 YYEEEE. The CDR3 is made up of 16 amino acids. The CDR3 region has the DNA TGTGCCAGCAGCTTGGTCCCTGGGGGTATGAACACTGAAGCTTTCTTT. Its translation is CASSLVPGGMNTEAFF. The whole variable domain, filled in from reference TRBV5-6 and TRBJ1-1, reads DAGVTQSPTHLIKTRGQQVTLRCSPKSGHDTVSWYQQALGQGPQFIFQYYEEEERQRGNFPDRFSGHQFPNYSSELNVNALLLGDSALYLCASSLVPGGMNTEAFFGQGTRLTVV.

This clonotype was picked up a small number of times. This chain uses TRBV4-3 with TRBJ2-3; the match to TRBD2 covers 9 bases. This CDR3 spans 15 amino acids. The V segment lost 0 bases and the J segment 14 bases; nucleotides outside the gene matches: 12. Germline assignment: CDR1 LGHNA and CDR2 YSLEER. As DNA, the CDR3 is TGCGCCAGCAGCCAAGATAGGGCGGGAGGGAGGATTCGGTATTTT. Residues: CASSQDRAGGRIRYF.

At least ten counts were recorded for this clonotype. The rearrangement joins TRBV6-2 or TRBV6-3 to TRBJ2-7; D possibly corresponds to TRBD2 (5 bases). CDR3 size: 13 residues. Trimming left V 2 bases short and J 6 bases short, with 11 bases between. Germline CDR1 MNHEY, CDR2 SVGEGT. The CDR3 loop reads CASSYRGSREQYF. DNA of the CDR3: TGTGCCAGCAGTTACCGCGGGTCGCGCGAGCAGTACTTC.

This chain links TRBV28 with TRBJ1-5; TRBD1 agrees at 8 bases. Germline V gives CDR1 MDHEN, CDR2 SYDVKM. V lost 11 bases and J lost 3; bases outside the gene matches: 12. This CDR3 contains 15 residues. In DNA, the CDR3 is TGTGCCGGGGGCGCAGGGGGCAATGTCAATCAGCCCCAGCATTTT. It is translated as CAGGAGGNVNQPQHF. Full variable domain (remainder filled in from reference TRBV28 and TRBJ1-5): DVKVTQSSRYLVKRTGEKVFLECVQDMDHENMFWYRQDPGLGLRLIYFSYDVKMKEKGDIPEGYSVSREKKERFSLILESASTNQTSMYLCAGGAGGNVNQPQHFGDGTRLSIL.

The chain has TRBV4-3 and TRBJ2-5; a weak D match, TRBD1 (6 bases). Trimming removed 3 bases from V and 2 bases from J, with 13 bases in between. Germline V gives CDR1 LGHNA, CDR2 YSLEER. The CDR3 totals 15 residues. The CDR3 sequence is CASSHTYGQQETQYF. The CDR3 nucleotides are TGCGCCAGCAGCCACACTTATGGACAGCAAGAGACCCAGTACTTC.

This clonotype has more than one count but fewer than ten. The V call is TRBV7-9, the J call TRBJ1-2; TRBD1 matches at 7 bases. CDR3 length: 15 amino acids. The J segment lost 2 bases and the V segment lost 5 bases, leaving 8 bases of the junction unmatched. The germline CDR1 and CDR2 sequences are SEHNR and FQNEAQ (reference sequence). The CDR3 bases are TGTGCCAGCAGCCCGCGGGACAGACTAAACTATGGCTACACCTTC. Translation: CASSPRDRLNYGYTF.

The chain recombines TRBV11-2 with TRBJ2-7; maybe TRBD2 (5 bases). The CDR3 runs 14 residues. The V end was cut by 6 bases, the J end by 2 bases, with 14 bases between. Germline V lookup: CDR1 SGHAT, CDR2 FQNNGV. CDR3 nucleotides: TGTGCCAGCAGTACACTCGGAGGACCCTACGAGCAGTACTTC. Translating it yields CASSTLGGPYEQYF.

This clonotype was observed a few times. CDR3 bases: TGCGCCAGCAGAGTAGGGCCTGAATATAATTCACCCCTCCACTTT. Protein product: CASRVGPEYNSPLHF. The rearrangement joins TRBV5-1 to TRBJ1-6, with unresolved D. The ends were cut back, 5 bases at V and 4 bases at J, with 13 bases in the middle. Germline CDR1 SGHRS, CDR2 YFSETQ. The length of the CDR3 is 15 residues.

Here the CDR3 reads CATMGTARNEKLFF. The CDR3 nucleotides are TGTGCCACCATGGGGACAGCCCGAAATGAAAAACTGTTTTTT. The gene calls are TRBV6-1 and TRBJ1-4, with 7 bases that match TRBD1. The CDR3 is 14 residues long. Losses at the gene ends were 10 bases for V and 5 bases for J; bases not matched to a gene: 10. Germline V lookup: CDR1 MNHNS, CDR2 SASEGT.

This clonotype was counted a few times. This chain connects TRBV20-1 to TRBJ2-1; D tentatively reads TRBD1 or TRBD2 (5 bases each). Per the germline V gene, CDR1 is DFQATT and CDR2 is SNEGSKA (reference sequence). Between the trimmed V and J ends, which lost 6 bases and 4 bases, there was a span of 16 bases. The CDR3 runs to 14 residues. This chain's CDR3 is CSARLGTEYNEQFF. CDR3 coding DNA: TGCAGTGCCCGCCTGGGGACGGAGTACAATGAGCAGTTCTTC.

The chain couples TRBV20-1 to TRBJ2-6; TRBD2 aligns across 7 bases. After removal of 6 bases from V and 0 bases from J, the junction contained 14 bases not matched to a gene. This CDR3 comprises 18 residues. Germline CDR1 reads DFQATT; CDR2 reads SNEGSKA (reference sequence). This CDR3 is CSADLGASGTSGANVLTF. CDR3 coding DNA: TGCAGTGCCGATCTAGGGGCTAGCGGAACCTCTGGGGCCAACGTCCTGACTTTC.